These 17 T cell receptor beta chains originate from one sample sequenced in a study of T-cell memory formation after mild COVID-19. TCRdb independently ran MiXCR on the 5' RACE reads; one entry per CDR3 protein. This table holds some 340,000 distinct CDR3 sequences, 13% found once. Sequences were obtained from PBMCs or a T cell subset sorted from them (not recorded which). Receptors originate from a man aged 18 to 35 who had mild COVID-19 (a few samples of this study predate the infection). Cell type and time point are not known.

This clonotype occurred a few times. The V gene is TRBV7-9, the J gene TRBJ2-1, with TRBD1 matching 7 bases. CDR1 and CDR2 (germline): SEHNR, FQNEAQ (reference sequence). V lost 10 bases and J lost 4; bases outside the gene matches: 7. The CDR3 contains 13 residues. This CDR3 reads CATKGAVYNEQFF. CDR3 DNA sequence: TGTGCCACCAAGGGGGCAGTATACAATGAGCAGTTCTTC.

The CDR3 DNA follows: TGCGCCAGCAGCCAACTGGATAATGAGCAGTTCTTC. It is translated as CASSQLDNEQFF. This chain connects TRBV4-1 to TRBJ2-1; D uncertain. V was trimmed by 2 bases and J by 7 bases, leaving 6 bases between them. The CDR3 has 12 amino acids. CDR1 is MGHRA and CDR2 is YSYEKL in the germline V gene.

This clonotype showed up many times. This sequence joins TRBV29-1 and TRBJ2-2; TRBD1 might be the D (5 bases). CDR1 and CDR2 from the germline V gene are SQVTM and ANQGSEA. With 4 bases removed from V and 7 bases from J, the gap between germline ends came to 16 bases. The CDR3 is 14 residues long. CDR3 DNA sequence: TGCAGCGTTGTTGTCAGGGATGTTAGCGGGGAGCTGTTTTTT. It is translated as CSVVVRDVSGELFF.

The chain recombines TRBV7-6 with TRBJ2-5, with D perhaps TRBD2 (5 bases). V lost 0 bases and J 1 base, leaving 9 bases between the germline ends. Germline CDR1 and CDR2: SGHVS and FNYEAQ. The CDR3 length is 15 residues. The CDR3: CASSLASRGQETQYF. CDR3 nucleotide sequence: TGTGCCAGCAGCTTAGCTAGCCGGGGCCAAGAGACCCAGTACTTC. Full variable domain (remainder filled in from reference TRBV7-6 and TRBJ2-5): GAGVSQSPRYKVTKRGQDVALRCDPISGHVSLYWYRQALGQGPEFLTYFNYEAQQDKSGLPNDRFSAERPEGSISTLTIQRTEQRDSAMYRCASSLASRGQETQYFGPGTRLLVL.

V gene TRBV11-2 combines with J gene TRBJ1-5, with 7 bases aligning to TRBD1. Trimming took 1 base from V and 0 from J; bases not matched to a gene: 6. The CDR3 is made up of 17 amino acids. Germline values: CDR1 SGHAT, CDR2 FQNNGV. The CDR3 coding sequence is TGTGCCAGCAGCTTAGGGACCGGGACAGATAGCAATCAGCCCCAGCATTTT. This codes for CASSLGTGTDSNQPQHF.

The chain has TRBV7-8 and TRBJ1-1, with D hard to call. CDR1 SGHVS and CDR2 FQNEAQ come from the germline V gene. Trimming removed 1 base from V and 9 bases from J, with 15 bases in between. The CDR3 spans 14 residues. The CDR3 sequence: CASSLVGPLRKAFF. CDR3 in DNA: TGTGCCAGCAGCTTAGTAGGTCCTCTTCGTAAAGCTTTCTTT.

This clonotype has just a few counts. This chain links TRBV2 with TRBJ2-1, with 7 bases identical to TRBD2. The germline V gene has CDR1 SNHLY and CDR2 FYNNEI. This CDR3 spans 13 amino acids. Germline trimming cut 5 bases from V and 7 bases from J; bases unmatched to any gene: 5. The CDR3 coding sequence is TGTGCCAGCAGTTCCGTTAGCGGGAATGAGCAGTTCTTC. This translates into CASSSVSGNEQFF.

The chain links TRBV4-1 to TRBJ2-1; D is perhaps TRBD2 (5 bases). With 2 bases removed from V and 2 bases from J, the gap between germline ends came to 7 bases. The CDR3 runs to 14 residues. The V gene's germline CDR1 is MGHRA and CDR2 YSYEKL. CDR3 protein: CASSQRAAYNEQFF. DNA for the CDR3: TGCGCCAGCAGCCAAAGAGCGGCCTACAATGAGCAGTTCTTC.

The table lists this clonotype with a few counts. The chain couples TRBV19 to TRBJ1-1; D not resolved. The CDR3 totals 13 residues. In germline, CDR1 is LNHDA, CDR2 SQIVND (reference sequence). V lost 8 bases, J lost 0 bases, and 10 bases lay in between. CDR3 DNA: TGTGCCAGTGGGCAGGTGATGAACACTGAAGCTTTCTTT. As protein: CASGQVMNTEAFF.

At least ten counts were recorded for this clonotype. CDR3 nucleotides: TGCAGCGTTGAAGATCCATTTAACGGAGGGACAGTAAGCACCGGGGAGCTGTTTTTT. Translating it yields CSVEDPFNGGTVSTGELFF. J is TRBJ2-2 and V is TRBV29-1; possible D gene TRBD1, 7 bases. The V gene lost 0 bases and the J gene lost 4 bases, with 24 bases spanning the gap. Germline assignment: CDR1 SQVTM and CDR2 ANQGSEA. This CDR3 has 19 residues.

This clonotype was detected a few times. The rearrangement uses TRBV14 and TRBJ2-3; TRBD2 might be the D (6 bases). V was clipped by 5 bases and J by 3 bases, with 15 bases between them. This CDR3 comprises 15 residues. Per germline, CDR1 SGHDN and CDR2 FVKESK. In DNA form, the CDR3 reads TGTGCCAGCAGCAAAGCCGGAGGGTTGACAGATACGCAGTATTTT. This sequence encodes CASSKAGGLTDTQYF.

The gene calls are TRBV5-1 and TRBJ1-4; D is unresolved. V was shortened by 0 bases and J by 3 bases, with 12 bases between the two germline ends. The CDR3 length is 16 residues. Germline V gene lookup returns CDR1 SGHRS and CDR2 YFSETQ. CDR3 bases: TGCGCCAGCAGCTTGGCGGGGAAAGTAGCTAATGAAAAACTGTTTTTT. It encodes CASSLAGKVANEKLFF. Together with reference TRBV5-1 and TRBJ1-4, the CDR3 gives the full variable domain: KAGVTQTPRYLIKTRGQQVTLSCSPISGHRSVSWYQQTPGQGLQFLFEYFSETQRNKGNFPGRFSGRQFSNSRSEMNVSTLELGDSALYLCASSLAGKVANEKLFFGSGTQLSVL.

Ten or more counts support this clonotype. The chain has TRBV7-9 and TRBJ2-1, with 10 bases lining up with TRBD1. With 4 bases clipped from V and 9 bases from J, the junction kept 9 bases outside the gene matches. Germline CDR1 reads SEHNR; CDR2 reads FQNEAQ (reference sequence). The CDR3 spans 15 residues. The CDR3 nucleotides read TGTGCCAGCAGCTACGGGACAGGGGAGCAGGGTGAGCAGTTCTTC. Protein product: CASSYGTGEQGEQFF.

A few counts support this clonotype. V gene TRBV7-2 combines with J gene TRBJ1-6; possible D gene TRBD1, 6 bases. The germline gives CDR1 SGHTA, CDR2 FQGNSA. This CDR3 region has 15 residues. Trimming removed 4 bases at V and 7 bases at J, with 14 bases between. Written as DNA, the CDR3 is TGTGCCAGCAGCTGGCGGCCAGGGGACAATTCACCCCTCCACTTT. This sequence encodes CASSWRPGDNSPLHF. Using reference TRBV7-2 and TRBJ1-6 for the parts outside the CDR3, the full variable domain is GAGVSQSPSNKVTEKGKDVELRCDPISGHTALYWYRQSLGQGLEFLIYFQGNSAPDKSGLPSDRFSAERTGGSVSTLTIQRTQQEDSAVYLCASSWRPGDNSPLHFGNGTRLTVT.

This clonotype was picked up many times. The CDR3 DNA follows: TGTGCCACCGAGCAGGGACAGGGCCTTTCCTATGGCTACACCTTC. This gives the protein CATEQGQGLSYGYTF. The chain is built from TRBV10-3 and TRBJ1-2; 9 nucleotides match TRBD1. The germline V gene encodes CDR1 ENHRY and CDR2 SYGVKD. The CDR3 is 15 residues long. V was clipped by 10 bases and J by 4 bases; unmatched bases: 13.

The rearrangement links TRBV9 to TRBJ1-2; D is perhaps TRBD1 (5 bases). Trimming took off 3 bases at V and 2 bases at J, with 11 bases between the two ends. Germline loops: CDR1 SGDLS, CDR2 YYNGEE. The length of the CDR3 is 14 residues. The CDR3 loop is CASSGGNGNYGYTF. The CDR3 DNA reads as TGTGCCAGCAGCGGGGGGAACGGGAACTATGGCTACACCTTC.

The table lists this clonotype with many counts. This rearrangement joins TRBV7-2 to TRBJ1-4, with 7 bases aligning to TRBD1. Germline V CDR1 and CDR2: SGHTA, FQGNSA. V shed 5 bases and J 8 bases; nucleotides not matched to a gene: 8. The CDR3 covers 14 residues. The chain's CDR3 is CASSPRQGVEKLFF. The DNA of the CDR3 is TGTGCCAGCAGCCCCCGACAGGGAGTCGAAAAACTGTTTTTT.